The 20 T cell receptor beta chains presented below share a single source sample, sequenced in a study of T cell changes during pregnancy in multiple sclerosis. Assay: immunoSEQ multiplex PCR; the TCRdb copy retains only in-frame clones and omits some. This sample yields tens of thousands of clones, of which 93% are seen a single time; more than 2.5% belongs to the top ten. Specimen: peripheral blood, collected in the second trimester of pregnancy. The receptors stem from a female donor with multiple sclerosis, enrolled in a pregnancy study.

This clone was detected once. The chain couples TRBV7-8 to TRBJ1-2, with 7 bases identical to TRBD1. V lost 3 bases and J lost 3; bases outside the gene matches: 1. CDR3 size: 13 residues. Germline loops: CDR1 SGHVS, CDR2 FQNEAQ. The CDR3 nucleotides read TGTGCCAGCAGCTTGGGACAGTACTATGGCTACACCTTC. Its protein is CASSLGQYYGYTF.

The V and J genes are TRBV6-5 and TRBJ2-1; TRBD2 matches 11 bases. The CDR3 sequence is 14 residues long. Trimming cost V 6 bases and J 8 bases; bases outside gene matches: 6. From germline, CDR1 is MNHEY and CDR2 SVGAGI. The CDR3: CASSLSGGAHEQFF. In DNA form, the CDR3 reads TGTGCCAGCAGCCTTAGCGGGGGGGCGCATGAGCAGTTCTTC.

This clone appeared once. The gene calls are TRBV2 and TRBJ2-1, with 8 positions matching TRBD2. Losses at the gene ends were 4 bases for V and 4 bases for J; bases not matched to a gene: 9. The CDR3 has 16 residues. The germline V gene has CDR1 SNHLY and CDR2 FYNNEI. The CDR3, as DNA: TGTGCCAGCAGTGTCCTAGGACTAGCAGAGTACAATGAGCAGTTCTTC. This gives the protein CASSVLGLAEYNEQFF. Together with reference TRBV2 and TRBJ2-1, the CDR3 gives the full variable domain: EPEVTQTPSHQVTQMGQEVILRCVPISNHLYFYWYRQILGQKVEFLVSFYNNEISEKSEIFDDQFSVERPDGSNFTLKIRSTKLEDSAMYFCASSVLGLAEYNEQFFGPGTRLTVL.

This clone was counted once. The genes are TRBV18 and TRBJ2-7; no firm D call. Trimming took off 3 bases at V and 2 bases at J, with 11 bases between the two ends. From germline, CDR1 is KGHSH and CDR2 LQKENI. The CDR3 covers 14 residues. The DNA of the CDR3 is TGTGCCAGCTCACCCCCCGCGAGTACCTACGAGCAGTACTTC. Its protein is CASSPPASTYEQYF.

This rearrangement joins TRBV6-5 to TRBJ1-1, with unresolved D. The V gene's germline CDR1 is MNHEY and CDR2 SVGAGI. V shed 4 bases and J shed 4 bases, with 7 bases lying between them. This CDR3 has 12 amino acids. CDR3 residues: CASSLTGTEAFF. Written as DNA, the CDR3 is TGTGCCAGCAGTTTGACGGGCACTGAAGCTTTCTTT.

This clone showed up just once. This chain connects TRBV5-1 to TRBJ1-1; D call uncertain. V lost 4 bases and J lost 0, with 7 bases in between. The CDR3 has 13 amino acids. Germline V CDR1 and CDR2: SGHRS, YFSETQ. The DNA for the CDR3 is TGCGCCAGCAGCCACATAATGAACACTGAAGCTTTCTTT. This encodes CASSHIMNTEAFF.

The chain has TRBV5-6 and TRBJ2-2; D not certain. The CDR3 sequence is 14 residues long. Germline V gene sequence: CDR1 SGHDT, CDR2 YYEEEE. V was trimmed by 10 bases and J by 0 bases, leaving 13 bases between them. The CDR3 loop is CAVTRRTNTGELFF. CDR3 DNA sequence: TGTGCCGTAACCCGCAGGACGAACACCGGGGAGCTGTTTTTT.

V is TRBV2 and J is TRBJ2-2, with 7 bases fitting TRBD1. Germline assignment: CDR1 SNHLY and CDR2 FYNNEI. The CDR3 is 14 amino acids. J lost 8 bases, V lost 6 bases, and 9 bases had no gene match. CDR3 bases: TGTGCCAGCAGAGGGCACAGGGGAACTGGGGAGCTGTTTTTT. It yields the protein CASRGHRGTGELFF.

The CDR3 coding sequence is TGTGCCAGCAGCCTACAGGCGTTTCGGGGCAATCAGCCCCAGCATTTT. It yields the protein CASSLQAFRGNQPQHF. The chain uses TRBV7-8 and TRBJ1-5; D may be TRBD1 (5 bases). V was trimmed by 5 bases and J by 2 bases, leaving 16 bases between them. The CDR3 runs 16 residues. In germline, CDR1 is SGHVS, CDR2 FQNEAQ.

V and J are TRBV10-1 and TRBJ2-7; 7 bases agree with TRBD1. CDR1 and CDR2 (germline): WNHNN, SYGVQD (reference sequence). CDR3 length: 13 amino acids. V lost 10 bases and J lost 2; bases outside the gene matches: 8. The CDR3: CANYPGTAYEQYF. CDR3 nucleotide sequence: TGCGCCAACTATCCTGGGACAGCCTACGAGCAGTACTTC.

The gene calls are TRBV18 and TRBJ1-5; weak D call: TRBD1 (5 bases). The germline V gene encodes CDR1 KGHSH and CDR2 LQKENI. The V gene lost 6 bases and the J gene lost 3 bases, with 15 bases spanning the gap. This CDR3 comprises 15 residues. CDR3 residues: CASSPIQANNQPQHF. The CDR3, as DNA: TGTGCCAGCTCTCCGATACAGGCGAACAATCAGCCCCAGCATTTT.

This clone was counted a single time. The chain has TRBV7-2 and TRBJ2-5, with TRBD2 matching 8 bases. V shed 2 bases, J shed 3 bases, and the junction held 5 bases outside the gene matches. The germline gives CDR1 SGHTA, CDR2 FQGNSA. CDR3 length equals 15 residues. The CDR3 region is CASSLSGGSEETQYF. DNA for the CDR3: TGTGCCAGCAGCTTAAGCGGGGGATCCGAAGAGACCCAGTACTTC.

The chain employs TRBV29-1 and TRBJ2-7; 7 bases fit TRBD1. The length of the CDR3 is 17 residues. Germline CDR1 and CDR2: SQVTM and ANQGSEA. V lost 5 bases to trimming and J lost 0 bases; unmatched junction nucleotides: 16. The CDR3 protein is CSVSGTEMGQSSYEQYF. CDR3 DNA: TGCAGCGTTTCCGGGACAGAAATGGGCCAGAGCTCCTACGAGCAGTACTTC.

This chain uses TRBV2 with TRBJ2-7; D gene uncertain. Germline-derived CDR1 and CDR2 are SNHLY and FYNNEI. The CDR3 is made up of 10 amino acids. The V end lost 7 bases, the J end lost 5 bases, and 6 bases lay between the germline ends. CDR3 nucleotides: TGTGCCAGCATCGGAGACGAGCAGTACTTC. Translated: CASIGDEQYF.

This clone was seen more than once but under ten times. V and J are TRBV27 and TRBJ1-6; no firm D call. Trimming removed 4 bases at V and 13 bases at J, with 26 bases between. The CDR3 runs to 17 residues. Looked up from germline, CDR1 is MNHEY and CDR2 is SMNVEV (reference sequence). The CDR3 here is CASSSPSRHRGFGPLHF. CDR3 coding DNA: TGTGCCAGCAGTTCCCCTTCTCGACACCGCGGGTTTGGGCCCCTCCACTTT.

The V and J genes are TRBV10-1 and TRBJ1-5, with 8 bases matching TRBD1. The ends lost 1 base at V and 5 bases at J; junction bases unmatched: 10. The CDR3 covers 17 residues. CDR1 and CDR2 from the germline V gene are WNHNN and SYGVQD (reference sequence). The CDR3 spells CASSELGGQGRDQPQHF. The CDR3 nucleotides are TGCGCCAGCAGTGAGTTGGGTGGACAGGGTAGGGATCAGCCCCAGCATTTT.

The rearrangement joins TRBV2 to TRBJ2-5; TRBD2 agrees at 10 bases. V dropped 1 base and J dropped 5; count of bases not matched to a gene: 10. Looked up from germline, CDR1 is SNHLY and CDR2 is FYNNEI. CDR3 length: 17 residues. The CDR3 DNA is TGTGCCAGCAGTGAAGAAGGGATAGCGGGGGGAGGGGAGACCCAGTACTTC. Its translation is CASSEEGIAGGGETQYF.

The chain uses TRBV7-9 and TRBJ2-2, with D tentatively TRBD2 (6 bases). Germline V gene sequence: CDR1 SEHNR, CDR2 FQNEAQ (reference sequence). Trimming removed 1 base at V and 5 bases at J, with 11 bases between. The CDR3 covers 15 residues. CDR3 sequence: CASSLVRGSTGELFF. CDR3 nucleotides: TGTGCCAGCAGCTTAGTTCGGGGGAGTACCGGGGAGCTGTTTTTT.

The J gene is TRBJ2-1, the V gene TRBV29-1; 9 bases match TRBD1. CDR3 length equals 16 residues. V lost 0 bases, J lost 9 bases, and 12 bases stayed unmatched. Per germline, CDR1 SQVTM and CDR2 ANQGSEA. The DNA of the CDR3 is TGCAGCGTTGAAGATCCCCGGGACAGGGAAACTGTTGAGCAGTTCTTC. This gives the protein CSVEDPRDRETVEQFF.

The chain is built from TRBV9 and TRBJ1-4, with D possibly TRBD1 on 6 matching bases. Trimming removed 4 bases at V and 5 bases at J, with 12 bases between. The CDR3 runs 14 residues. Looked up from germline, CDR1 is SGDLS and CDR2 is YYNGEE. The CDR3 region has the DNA TGTGCCAGCAGCCCGCCGGACAGCAATGAAAAACTGTTTTTT. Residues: CASSPPDSNEKLFF.